Sequencing of this TCR beta chain was carried out in a study of T cell responses to AZD1222 COVID-19 vaccine. Only in-frame clones appear in the TCRdb table, and some are missing; sequencing was by immunoSEQ multiplex PCR. Of roughly 90,000 clones detected, approximately 90% appear once; the ten largest clones hold roughly 5.3%. The sample was peripheral blood, taken 28 days after the second AZD1222 dose. The origin of this receptor is an adult who received the AZD1222 COVID-19 vaccine.

The CDR3 bases are TGTGCCAGTAGTAGCAAGGGGGAATATCGAACCTACGAGCAGTACTTC. Translation gives CASSSKGEYRTYEQYF. This chain connects TRBV19 to TRBJ2-7; D might be TRBD1 (6 bases). The V gene lost 4 bases and the J gene lost 2 bases, with 18 bases spanning the gap. The CDR3 runs to 16 residues. Germline CDR1 and CDR2: LNHDA and SQIVND (reference sequence).